This T cell receptor (beta chain) was profiled in a study of response to subunit inactivated influenza vaccine. Broader study findings: The authors put forward the suggestion that each seasonal influenza vaccination may bring in only a limited number of new T cells.

TCRdb re-called the RT-PCR reads with MiXCR, one entry per CDR3 protein. The table lists about 700,000 distinct CDR3 sequences, 15% to 17% of them singletons. J lost 2 bases, V lost 4 bases, and 10 bases had no gene match. Germline V CDR1 and CDR2: MNHEY, SVGEGT. The length of the CDR3 is 18 residues. This clonotype showed up many times. The antigen remains undetermined. V and J are TRBV6-2 or TRBV6-3 and TRBJ2-1; 11 nucleotides align to TRBD2. Source: PBMCs from blood, taken roughly 12 days after vaccination. This receptor was taken from a man over 45 who received an inactivated influenza vaccine. As DNA, the CDR3 is TGTGCCAGCAGTTTTAGCGGGAGGGCCTATCCTCCCTACAATGAGCAGTTCTTC. Amino acids: CASSFSGRAYPPYNEQFF.